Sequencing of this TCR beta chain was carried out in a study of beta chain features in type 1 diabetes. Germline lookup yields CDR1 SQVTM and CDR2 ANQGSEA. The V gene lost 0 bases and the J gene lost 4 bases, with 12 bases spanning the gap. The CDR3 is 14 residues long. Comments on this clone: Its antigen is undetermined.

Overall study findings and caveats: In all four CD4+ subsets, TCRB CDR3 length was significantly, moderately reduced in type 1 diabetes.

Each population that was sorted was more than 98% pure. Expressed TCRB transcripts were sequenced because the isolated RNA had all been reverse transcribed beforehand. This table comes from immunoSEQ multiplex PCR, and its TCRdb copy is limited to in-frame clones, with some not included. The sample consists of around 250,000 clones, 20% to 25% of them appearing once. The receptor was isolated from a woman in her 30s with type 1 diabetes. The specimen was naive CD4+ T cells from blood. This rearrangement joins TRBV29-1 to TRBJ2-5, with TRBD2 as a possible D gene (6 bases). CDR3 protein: CSVEDRETGETQYF. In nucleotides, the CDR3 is TGCAGCGTTGAAGACCGGGAGACGGGAGAGACCCAGTACTTC. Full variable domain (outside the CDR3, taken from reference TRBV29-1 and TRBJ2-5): SAVISQKPSRDICQRGTSLTIQCQVDSQVTMMFWYRQQPGQSLTLIATANQGSEATYESGFVIDKFPISRPNLTFSTLTVSNMSPEDSSIYLCSVEDRETGETQYFGPGTRLLVL.